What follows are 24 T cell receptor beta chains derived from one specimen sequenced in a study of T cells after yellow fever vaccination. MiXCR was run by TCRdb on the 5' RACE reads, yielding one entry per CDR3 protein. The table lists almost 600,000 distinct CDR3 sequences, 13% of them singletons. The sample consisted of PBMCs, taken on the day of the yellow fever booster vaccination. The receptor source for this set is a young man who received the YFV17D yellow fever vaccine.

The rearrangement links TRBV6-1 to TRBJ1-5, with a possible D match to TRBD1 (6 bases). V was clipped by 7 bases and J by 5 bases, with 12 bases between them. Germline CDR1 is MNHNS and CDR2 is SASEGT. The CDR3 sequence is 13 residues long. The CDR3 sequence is CASTGGVHQPQHF. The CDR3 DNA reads TGTGCCAGCACCGGGGGCGTTCATCAGCCCCAGCATTTT.

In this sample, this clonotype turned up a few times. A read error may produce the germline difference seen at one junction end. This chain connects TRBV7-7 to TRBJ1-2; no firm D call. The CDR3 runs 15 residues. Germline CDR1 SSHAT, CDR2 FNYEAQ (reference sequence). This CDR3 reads CASSPSPGRTYGYTF. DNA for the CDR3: TGTGCTAGCAGCCCTAGTCCTGGCAGAACCTATGGCTACACCTTC.

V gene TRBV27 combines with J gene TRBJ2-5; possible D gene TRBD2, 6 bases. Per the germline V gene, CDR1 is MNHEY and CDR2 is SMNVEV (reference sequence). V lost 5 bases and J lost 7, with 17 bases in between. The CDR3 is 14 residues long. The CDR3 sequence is CASSPGLNFGTQYF. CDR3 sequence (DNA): TGTGCCAGCAGTCCGGGACTCAACTTTGGGACCCAGTACTTC.

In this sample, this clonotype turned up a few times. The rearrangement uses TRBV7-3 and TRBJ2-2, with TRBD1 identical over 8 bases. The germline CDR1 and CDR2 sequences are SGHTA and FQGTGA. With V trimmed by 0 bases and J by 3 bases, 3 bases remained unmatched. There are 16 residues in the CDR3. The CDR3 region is CASSLTGGQDTGELFF. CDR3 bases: TGTGCCAGCAGCTTAACGGGGGGACAGGACACCGGGGAGCTGTTTTTT.

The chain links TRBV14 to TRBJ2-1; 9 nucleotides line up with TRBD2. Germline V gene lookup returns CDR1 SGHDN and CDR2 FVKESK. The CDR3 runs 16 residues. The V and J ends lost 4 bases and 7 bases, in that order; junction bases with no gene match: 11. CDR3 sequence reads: CASSRFRGGRGNEQFF. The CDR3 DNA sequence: TGTGCCAGCAGCCGTTTCCGAGGCGGGAGGGGTAATGAGCAGTTCTTC.

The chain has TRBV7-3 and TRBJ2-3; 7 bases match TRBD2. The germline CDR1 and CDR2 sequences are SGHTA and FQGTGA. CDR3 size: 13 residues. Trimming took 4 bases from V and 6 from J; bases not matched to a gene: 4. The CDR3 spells CASSWTRGDTQYF. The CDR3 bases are TGTGCCAGCAGCTGGACTAGAGGCGATACGCAGTATTTT.

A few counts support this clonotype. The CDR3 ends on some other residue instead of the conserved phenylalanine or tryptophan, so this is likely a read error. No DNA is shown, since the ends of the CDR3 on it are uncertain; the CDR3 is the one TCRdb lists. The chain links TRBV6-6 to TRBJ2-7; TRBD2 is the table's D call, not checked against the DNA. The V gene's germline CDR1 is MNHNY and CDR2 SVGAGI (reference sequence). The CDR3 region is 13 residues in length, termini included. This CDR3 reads CASSPGLAGGLAL.

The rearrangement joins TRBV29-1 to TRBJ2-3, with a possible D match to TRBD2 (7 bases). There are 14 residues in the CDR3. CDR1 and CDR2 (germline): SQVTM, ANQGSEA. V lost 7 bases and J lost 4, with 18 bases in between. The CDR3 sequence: CSAETGGHPDTQYF. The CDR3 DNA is TGCAGCGCAGAAACGGGGGGCCATCCAGATACGCAGTATTTT.

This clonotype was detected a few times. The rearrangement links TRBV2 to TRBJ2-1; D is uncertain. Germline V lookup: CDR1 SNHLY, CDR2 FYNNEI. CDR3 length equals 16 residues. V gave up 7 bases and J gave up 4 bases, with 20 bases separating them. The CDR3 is CASMRRLPPLYNEQFF. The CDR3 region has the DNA TGTGCCAGCATGCGTAGGCTCCCCCCCTTGTACAATGAGCAGTTCTTC.

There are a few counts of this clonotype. The CDR3 bases are TGCAGTGCTATTAGGGGAGTGTTGGTAGAAGCTTTCTTT. Amino acid sequence: CSAIRGVLVEAFF. The chain links TRBV20-1 to TRBJ1-1, with TRBD1 as a possible D gene (5 bases). The V gene lost 4 bases and the J gene lost 8 bases, with 17 bases spanning the gap. CDR3 length: 13 amino acids. CDR1 and CDR2 (germline): DFQATT, SNEGSKA (reference sequence).

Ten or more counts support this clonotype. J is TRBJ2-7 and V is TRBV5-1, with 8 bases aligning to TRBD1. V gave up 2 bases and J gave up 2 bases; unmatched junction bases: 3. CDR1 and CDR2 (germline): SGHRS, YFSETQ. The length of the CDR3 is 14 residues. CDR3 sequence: CASSFGTGAYEQYF. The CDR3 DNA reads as TGCGCCAGCAGCTTTGGGACAGGCGCCTACGAGCAGTACTTC. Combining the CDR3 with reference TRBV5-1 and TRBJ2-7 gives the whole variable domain KAGVTQTPRYLIKTRGQQVTLSCSPISGHRSVSWYQQTPGQGLQFLFEYFSETQRNKGNFPGRFSGRQFSNSRSEMNVSTLELGDSALYLCASSFGTGAYEQYFGPGTRLTVT.

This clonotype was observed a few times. The CDR3 is CASSLGRVLAGHHEQYF. The CDR3 nucleotides are TGTGCCAGCAGCTTAGGTAGGGTCCTAGCGGGACACCACGAGCAGTACTTC. The gene calls are TRBV7-2 and TRBJ2-7, with 9 bases aligning to TRBD2. J gave up 5 bases and V 1 base, and 12 bases lay outside the gene matches. The CDR3 is 17 residues long. Germline CDR1 reads SGHTA; CDR2 reads FQGNSA.

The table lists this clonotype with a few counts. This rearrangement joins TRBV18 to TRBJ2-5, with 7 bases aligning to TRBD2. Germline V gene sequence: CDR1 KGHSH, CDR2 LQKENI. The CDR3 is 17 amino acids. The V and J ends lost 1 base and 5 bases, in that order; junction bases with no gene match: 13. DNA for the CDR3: TGTGCCAGCTCACCACTTCCCGGGACTAACCTGGAGGAGACCCAGTACTTC. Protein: CASSPLPGTNLEETQYF.

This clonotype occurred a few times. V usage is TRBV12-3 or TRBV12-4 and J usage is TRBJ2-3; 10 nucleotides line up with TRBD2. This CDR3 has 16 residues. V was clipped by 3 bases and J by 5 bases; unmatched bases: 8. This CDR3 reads CASSFRAGGPVDTQYF. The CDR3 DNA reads TGTGCCAGCAGTTTTCGAGCGGGAGGGCCCGTAGATACGCAGTATTTT.

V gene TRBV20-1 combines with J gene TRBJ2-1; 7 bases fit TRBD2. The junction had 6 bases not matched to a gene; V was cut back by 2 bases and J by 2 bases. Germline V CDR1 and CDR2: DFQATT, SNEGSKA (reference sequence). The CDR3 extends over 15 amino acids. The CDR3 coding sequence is TGCAGTGCTAGAAGAGCGGGGCTTACCTACAATGAGCAGTTCTTC. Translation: CSARRAGLTYNEQFF.

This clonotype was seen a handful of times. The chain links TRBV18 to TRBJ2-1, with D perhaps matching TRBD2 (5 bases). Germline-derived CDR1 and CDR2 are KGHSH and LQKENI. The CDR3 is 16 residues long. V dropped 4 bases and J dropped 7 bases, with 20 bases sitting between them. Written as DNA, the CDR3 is TGTGCCAGCTCACTCCAGCGGTCAGGAGTGGGTAATGAGCAGTTCTTC. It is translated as CASSLQRSGVGNEQFF.

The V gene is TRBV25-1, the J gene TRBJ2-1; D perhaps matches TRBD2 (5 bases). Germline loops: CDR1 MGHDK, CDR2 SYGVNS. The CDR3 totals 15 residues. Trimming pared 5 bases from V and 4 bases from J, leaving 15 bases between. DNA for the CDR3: TGTGCCAGCAGTCCCCCTACGGGGTTATACAATGAGCAGTTCTTC. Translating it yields CASSPPTGLYNEQFF.

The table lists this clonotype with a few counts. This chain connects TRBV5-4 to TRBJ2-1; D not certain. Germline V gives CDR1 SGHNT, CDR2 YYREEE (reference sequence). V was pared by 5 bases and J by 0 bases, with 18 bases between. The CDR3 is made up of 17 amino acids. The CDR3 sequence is CASSLETAALSYNEQFF. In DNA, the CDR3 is TGTGCCAGCAGTCTGGAGACTGCAGCCCTCTCCTACAATGAGCAGTTCTTC.

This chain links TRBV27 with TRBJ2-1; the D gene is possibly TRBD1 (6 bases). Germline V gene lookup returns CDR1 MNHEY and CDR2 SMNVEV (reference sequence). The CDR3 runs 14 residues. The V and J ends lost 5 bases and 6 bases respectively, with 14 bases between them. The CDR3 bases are TGTGCCAGCAGTACCCAGGGGTGGGGCAATGAGCAGTTCTTC. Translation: CASSTQGWGNEQFF.

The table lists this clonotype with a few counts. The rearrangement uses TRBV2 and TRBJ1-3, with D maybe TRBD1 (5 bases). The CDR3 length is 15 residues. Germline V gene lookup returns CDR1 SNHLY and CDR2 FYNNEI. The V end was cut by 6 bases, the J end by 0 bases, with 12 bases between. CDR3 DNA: TGTGCCAGCAGAGCGGGACGGATCTCTGGAAACACCATATATTTT. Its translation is CASRAGRISGNTIYF. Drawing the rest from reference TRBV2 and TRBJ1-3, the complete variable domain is EPEVTQTPSHQVTQMGQEVILRCVPISNHLYFYWYRQILGQKVEFLVSFYNNEISEKSEIFDDQFSVERPDGSNFTLKIRSTKLEDSAMYFCASRAGRISGNTIYFGEGSWLTVV.

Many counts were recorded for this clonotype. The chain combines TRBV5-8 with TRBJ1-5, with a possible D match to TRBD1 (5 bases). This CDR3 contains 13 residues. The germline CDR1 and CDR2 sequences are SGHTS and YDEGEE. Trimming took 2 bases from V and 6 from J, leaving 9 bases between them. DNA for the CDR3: TGTGCCAGCAGCTTAGGGGAGGGTCAGCCCCAGCATTTT. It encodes CASSLGEGQPQHF. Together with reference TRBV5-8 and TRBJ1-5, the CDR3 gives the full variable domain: EAGVTQSPTHLIKTRGQQATLRCSPISGHTSVYWYQQALGLGLQFLLWYDEGEERNRGNFPPRFSGRQFPNYSSELNVNALELEDSALYLCASSLGEGQPQHFGDGTRLSIL.

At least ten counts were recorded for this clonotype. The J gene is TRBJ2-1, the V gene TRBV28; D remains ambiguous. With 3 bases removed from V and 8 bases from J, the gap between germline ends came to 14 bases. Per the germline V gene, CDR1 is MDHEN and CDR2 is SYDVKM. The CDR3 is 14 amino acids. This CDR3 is CASSLAYLVYEQFF. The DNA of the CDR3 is TGTGCCAGCAGTTTGGCCTACCTCGTCTATGAGCAGTTCTTC.

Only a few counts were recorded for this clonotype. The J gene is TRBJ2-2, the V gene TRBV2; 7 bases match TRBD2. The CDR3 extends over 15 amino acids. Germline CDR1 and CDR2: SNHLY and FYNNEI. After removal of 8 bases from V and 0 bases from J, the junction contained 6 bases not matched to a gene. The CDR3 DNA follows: TGTGCCAGCTTGGAGGGACTAACGAACACCGGGGAGCTGTTTTTT. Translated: CASLEGLTNTGELFF. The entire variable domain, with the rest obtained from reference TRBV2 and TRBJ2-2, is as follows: EPEVTQTPSHQVTQMGQEVILRCVPISNHLYFYWYRQILGQKVEFLVSFYNNEISEKSEIFDDQFSVERPDGSNFTLKIRSTKLEDSAMYFCASLEGLTNTGELFFGEGSRLTVL.

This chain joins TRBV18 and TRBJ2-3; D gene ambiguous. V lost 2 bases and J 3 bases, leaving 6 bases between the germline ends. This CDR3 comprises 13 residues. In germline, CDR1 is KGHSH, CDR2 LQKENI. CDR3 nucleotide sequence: TGTGCCAGCTCACCAGTGACAACAGATACGCAGTATTTT. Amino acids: CASSPVTTDTQYF.